The subject of this entry is one T cell receptor beta chain. The germline gives CDR1 SQVTM, CDR2 ANQGSEA. Trimming left V 5 bases short and J 2 bases short, with 7 bases between. The CDR3 loop spans 11 amino acids. The data belong to a study of blood T cell repertoires in COVID-19. In the study overall: Samples of COVID-19 (acute and convalescent) were obtained from the United States, Italy and Spain. T cells, B-cell-depleted T cells, or PBMCs supplied cDNA or gDNA.

Per the study methods: The authors estimated nucleated cell counts from reference gene primer amplification. Clones were read by immunoSEQ multiplex PCR, and TCRdb kept only the in-frame ones, dropping some. Clone size and the V and J calls come from that table; the DNA yielded D and trimming. This sample has 70,000 or so clones, with around four fifths found just once. This clonotype was sampled from a man older than 75 with active or convalescent COVID-19. This chain links TRBV29-1 with TRBJ2-7, with unresolved D. Sequencing was performed on peripheral blood. The CDR3 bases are TGCAGCGTTCAAACAGCCTACGAGCAGTACTTC. Translation: CSVQTAYEQYF.